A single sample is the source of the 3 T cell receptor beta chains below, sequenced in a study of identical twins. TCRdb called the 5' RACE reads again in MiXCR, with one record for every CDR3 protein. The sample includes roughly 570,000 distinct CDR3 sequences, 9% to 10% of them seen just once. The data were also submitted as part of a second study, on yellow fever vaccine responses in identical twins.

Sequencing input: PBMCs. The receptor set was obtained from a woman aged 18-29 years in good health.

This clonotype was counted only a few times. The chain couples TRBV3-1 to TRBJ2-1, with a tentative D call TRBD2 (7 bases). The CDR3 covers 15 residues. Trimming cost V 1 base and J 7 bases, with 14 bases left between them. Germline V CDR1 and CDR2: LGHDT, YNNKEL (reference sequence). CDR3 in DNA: TGTGCCAGCAGCCAAGGGTGGGGGGGGCAGAATGAGCAGTTCTTC. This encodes CASSQGWGGQNEQFF.

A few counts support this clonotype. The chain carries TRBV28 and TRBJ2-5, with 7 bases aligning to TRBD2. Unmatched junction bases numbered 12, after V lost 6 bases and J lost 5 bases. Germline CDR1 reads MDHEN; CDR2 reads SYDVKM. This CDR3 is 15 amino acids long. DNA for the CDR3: TGTGCCAGCAGCGGCCGGGGGGTGTCTTGGGAGACCCAGTACTTC. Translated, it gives CASSGRGVSWETQYF.

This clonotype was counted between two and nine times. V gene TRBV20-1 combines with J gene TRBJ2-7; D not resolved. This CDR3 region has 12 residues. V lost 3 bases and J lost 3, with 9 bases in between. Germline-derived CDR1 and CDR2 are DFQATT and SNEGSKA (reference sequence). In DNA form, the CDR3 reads TGCAGTGCTAGTTCTCCCCTCTACGAGCAGTACTTC. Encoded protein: CSASSPLYEQYF.